These 8 T cell receptor beta chains originate from one sample sequenced in a study of siplizumab effects on memory and regulatory T cells. The data were produced by immunoSEQ multiplex PCR, yet TCRdb's version contains in-frame clones alone and is incomplete. Here the sample spans 94,000 or so clones, approximately 93% being singletons. The sample was CD8+ T cells sorted from blood. All receptors come from a human donor in good health.

Comment on this clone: Other DNA sequences from this sample encode an identical CDR3 as well. J is TRBJ2-7 and V is TRBV5-6; 8 nucleotides agree with TRBD1. Trimming at V came to 4 bases and at J to 3 bases, leaving 6 bases not matched to a gene. Germline V CDR1 and CDR2: SGHDT, YYEEEE. The CDR3 consists of 14 residues. The CDR3 reads CASSPGQGGYEQYF. CDR3 DNA sequence: TGTGCCAGCAGCCCTGGACAGGGCGGCTACGAGCAGTACTTC.

In its sample, this clone was seen once. This sequence joins TRBV7-8 and TRBJ2-1, with D maybe TRBD1 (5 bases). Between the trimmed V and J ends, which lost 1 base and 5 bases, there was a span of 6 bases. The CDR3 has 13 amino acids. The germline V gene encodes CDR1 SGHVS and CDR2 FQNEAQ. CDR3 loop: CASSLVGDNEQFF. CDR3 bases: TGTGCCAGCAGCTTAGTAGGGGACAATGAGCAGTTCTTC. Complete variable domain (other parts from reference TRBV7-8 and TRBJ2-1): GAGVSQSPRYKVAKRGQDVALRCDPISGHVSLFWYQQALGQGPEFLTYFQNEAQLDKSGLPSDRFFAERPEGSVSTLKIQRTQQEDSAVYLCASSLVGDNEQFFGPGTRLTVL.

This sequence joins TRBV19 and TRBJ2-1, with D possibly being TRBD2 (5 bases). V lost 6 bases and J lost 8, with 14 bases in between. Germline V CDR1 and CDR2: LNHDA, SQIVND (reference sequence). The CDR3 totals 13 residues. This CDR3 reads CASSKRAFDEQFF. In nucleotides, the CDR3 is TGTGCCAGTAGCAAGAGGGCTTTCGATGAGCAGTTCTTC.

The CDR3 nucleotides are TGTGCCAGCAGTGAGCATGGCGGGGGGGGGTACAATGAGCAGTTCTTC. As protein: CASSEHGGGGYNEQFF. The rearrangement joins TRBV2 to TRBJ2-1, with TRBD2 matching 9 bases. Germline loops: CDR1 SNHLY, CDR2 FYNNEI. This CDR3 comprises 16 residues. The junction had 7 bases not matched to a gene; V was cut back by 3 bases and J by 4 bases.

The chain is built from TRBV18 and TRBJ2-1, with 11 bases that match TRBD2. The CDR3 loop spans 15 amino acids. J was trimmed by 8 bases and V by 3 bases; bases with no gene match: 6. Germline V gene sequence: CDR1 KGHSH, CDR2 LQKENI. DNA of the CDR3: TGTGCCAGCTCACCCGGACCACTAGCGGGAGATGAGCAGTTCTTC. It specifies CASSPGPLAGDEQFF. Complete variable domain (other parts from reference TRBV18 and TRBJ2-1): NAGVMQNPRHLVRRRGQEARLRCSPMKGHSHVYWYRQLPEEGLKFMVYLQKENIIDESGMPKERFSAEFPKEGPSILRIQQVVRGDSAAYFCASSPGPLAGDEQFFGPGTRLTVL.

V usage is TRBV7-9 and J usage is TRBJ2-3, with TRBD2 as a possible D gene (6 bases). The CDR3 consists of 15 residues. Germline V gene data show CDR1 as SEHNR and CDR2 as FQNEAQ (reference sequence). V gave up 5 bases and J gave up 2 bases, with 14 bases separating them. CDR3 in amino acids: CASSAGLQNTDTQYF. The CDR3 DNA reads TGTGCCAGCAGCGCGGGACTTCAAAACACAGATACGCAGTATTTT.

This chain links TRBV5-1 with TRBJ2-7; tentative D call: TRBD1 (5 bases). Per germline, CDR1 SGHRS and CDR2 YFSETQ. V shed 5 bases and J shed 0 bases, with 9 bases lying between them. The CDR3 sequence is 13 residues long. The CDR3 here is CASRFDSSYEQYF. Written as DNA, the CDR3 is TGCGCCAGCAGATTCGACAGCTCCTACGAGCAGTACTTC.

The chain uses TRBV19 and TRBJ1-2; D is ambiguous. The germline V gene has CDR1 LNHDA and CDR2 SQIVND (reference sequence). The CDR3 spans 13 residues. V lost 3 bases and J 4 bases, leaving 9 bases between the germline ends. The CDR3 bases are TGTGCCAGTAGTATCCCGGACCCCTATGGCTACACCTTC. As protein: CASSIPDPYGYTF.